This T cell receptor (beta chain) was observed in a study of response to subunit inactivated influenza vaccine. This clonotype was observed a handful of times. TCRdb fed the RT-PCR reads into MiXCR, producing one record per CDR3 protein. This table has 150,000 to 200,000 distinct CDR3 sequences, about 12% appearing once. CDR3 length: 14 residues. The germline V gene has CDR1 PRHDT and CDR2 FYEKMQ (reference sequence). The V end lost 5 bases, the J end lost 3 bases, and 14 bases lay between the germline ends. Another study also made use of these data, one on T cells expressing NK-cell markers. From that report: The authors generated TCR beta cDNA through 5'RACE template switching with UMIs. Sequencing of TCR beta repertoires drew on sorted CD3+CD56+NKG2C+, CD3+CD56+NKG2C- and CD3+CD56-NKG2C+ T cells. The sequencing cohort of eight donors included seven HCMV-seropositive individuals and one seronegative individual.

The chain employs TRBV13 and TRBJ2-7; D is tentatively TRBD1 or TRBD2 (5 bases each). The sequence was collected from a man in his fifties who received an inactivated influenza vaccine. Here the sequenced sample was CD8+ T cells sorted from PBMCs, taken less than 13 days after vaccination. CDR3 coding DNA: TGTGCCAGCAGCCTTAGGGACGGGAACTACGAGCAGTACTTC. It encodes CASSLRDGNYEQYF.